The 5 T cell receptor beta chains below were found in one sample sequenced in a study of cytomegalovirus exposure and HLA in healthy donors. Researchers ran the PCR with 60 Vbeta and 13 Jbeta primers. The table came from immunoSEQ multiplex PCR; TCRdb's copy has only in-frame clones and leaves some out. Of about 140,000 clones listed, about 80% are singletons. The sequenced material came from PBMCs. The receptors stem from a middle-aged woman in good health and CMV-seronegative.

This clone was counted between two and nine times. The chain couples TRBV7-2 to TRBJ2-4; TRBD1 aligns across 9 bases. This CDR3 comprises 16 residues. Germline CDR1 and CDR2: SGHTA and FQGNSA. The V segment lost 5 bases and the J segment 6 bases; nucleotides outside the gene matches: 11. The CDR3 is CASSPLTGGRGNIQYF. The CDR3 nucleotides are TGTGCCAGCAGCCCTCTGACAGGGGGACGGGGAAACATTCAGTACTTC.

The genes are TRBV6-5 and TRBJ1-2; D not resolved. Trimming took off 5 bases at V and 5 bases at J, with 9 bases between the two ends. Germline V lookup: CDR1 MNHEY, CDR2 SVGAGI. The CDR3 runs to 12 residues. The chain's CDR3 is CASSPNRYGYTF. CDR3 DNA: TGTGCCAGCAGTCCGAACAGATATGGCTACACCTTC.

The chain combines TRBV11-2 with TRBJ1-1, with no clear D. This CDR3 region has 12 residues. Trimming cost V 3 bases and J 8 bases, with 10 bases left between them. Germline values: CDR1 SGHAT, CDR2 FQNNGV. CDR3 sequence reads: CASSFSPVEAFF. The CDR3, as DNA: TGTGCCAGCAGCTTTAGTCCGGTAGAAGCTTTCTTT.

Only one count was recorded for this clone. CDR3 bases: TGTGCCAGCAGTTTCGACAGGCTTTATGGCTACACCTTC. Protein product: CASSFDRLYGYTF. The V gene is TRBV28, the J gene TRBJ1-2; TRBD1 might be the D (6 bases). The CDR3 runs to 13 residues. Germline loops: CDR1 MDHEN, CDR2 SYDVKM. Trimming removed 3 bases at V and 5 bases at J, with 10 bases between.

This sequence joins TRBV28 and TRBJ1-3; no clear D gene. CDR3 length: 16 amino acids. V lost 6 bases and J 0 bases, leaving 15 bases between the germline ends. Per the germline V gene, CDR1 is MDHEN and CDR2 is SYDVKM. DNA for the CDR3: TGTGCCAGCAGCCCCGGTCTGTCGAGCTCTGGAAACACCATATATTTT. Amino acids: CASSPGLSSSGNTIYF.